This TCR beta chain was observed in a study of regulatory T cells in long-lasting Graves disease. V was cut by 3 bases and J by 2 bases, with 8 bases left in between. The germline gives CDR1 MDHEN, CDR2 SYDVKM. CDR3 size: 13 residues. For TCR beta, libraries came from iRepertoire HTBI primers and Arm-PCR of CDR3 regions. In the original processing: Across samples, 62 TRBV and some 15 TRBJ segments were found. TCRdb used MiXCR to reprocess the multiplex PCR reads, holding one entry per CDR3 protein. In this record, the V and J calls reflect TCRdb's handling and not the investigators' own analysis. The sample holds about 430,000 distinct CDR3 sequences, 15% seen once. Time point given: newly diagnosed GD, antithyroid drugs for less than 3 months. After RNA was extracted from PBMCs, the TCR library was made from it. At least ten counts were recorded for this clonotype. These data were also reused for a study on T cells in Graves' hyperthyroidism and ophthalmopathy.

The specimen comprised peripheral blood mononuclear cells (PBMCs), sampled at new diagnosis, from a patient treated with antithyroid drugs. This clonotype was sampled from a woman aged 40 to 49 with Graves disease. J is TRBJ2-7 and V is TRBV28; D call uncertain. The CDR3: CASSFLGPYEQYF. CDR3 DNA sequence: TGTGCCAGCAGTTTTCTGGGTCCCTACGAGCAGTACTTC.